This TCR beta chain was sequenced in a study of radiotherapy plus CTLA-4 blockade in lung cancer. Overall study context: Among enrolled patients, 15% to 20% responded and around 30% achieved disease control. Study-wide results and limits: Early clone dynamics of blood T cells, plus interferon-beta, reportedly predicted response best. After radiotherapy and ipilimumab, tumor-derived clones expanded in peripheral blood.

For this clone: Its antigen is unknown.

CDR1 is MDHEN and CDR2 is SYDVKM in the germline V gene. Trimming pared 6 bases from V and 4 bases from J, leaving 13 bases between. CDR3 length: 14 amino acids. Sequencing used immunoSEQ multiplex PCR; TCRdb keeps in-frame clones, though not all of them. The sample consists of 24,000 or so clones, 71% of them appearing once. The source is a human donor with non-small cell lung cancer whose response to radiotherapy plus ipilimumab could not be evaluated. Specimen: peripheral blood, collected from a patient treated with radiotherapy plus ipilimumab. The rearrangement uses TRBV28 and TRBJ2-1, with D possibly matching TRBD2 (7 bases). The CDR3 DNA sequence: TGTGCCAGCAGCCAACGGGGGGCATACAATGAGCAGTTCTTC. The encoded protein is CASSQRGAYNEQFF. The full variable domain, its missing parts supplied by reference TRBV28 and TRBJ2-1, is DVKVTQSSRYLVKRTGEKVFLECVQDMDHENMFWYRQDPGLGLRLIYFSYDVKMKEKGDIPEGYSVSREKKERFSLILESASTNQTSMYLCASSQRGAYNEQFFGPGTRLTVL.